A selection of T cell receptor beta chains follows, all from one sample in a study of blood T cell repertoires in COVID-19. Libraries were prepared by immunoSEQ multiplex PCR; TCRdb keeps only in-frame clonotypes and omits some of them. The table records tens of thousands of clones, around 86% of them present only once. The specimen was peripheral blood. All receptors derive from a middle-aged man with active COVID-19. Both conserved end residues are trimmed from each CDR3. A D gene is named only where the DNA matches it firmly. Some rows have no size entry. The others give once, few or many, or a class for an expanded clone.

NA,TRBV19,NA,ASTGGVEQY
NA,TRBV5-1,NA,ASSFDSYTGELF
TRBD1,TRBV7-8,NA,ASSIGGQGNYGYT
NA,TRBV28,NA,ASRGRRDYEQY
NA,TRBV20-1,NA,SKLEVDTQY
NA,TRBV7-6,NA,ASSPRGLPSGEQY
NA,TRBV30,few,AWSSGHQPQH
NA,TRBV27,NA,ASSPGRASVRNEQF
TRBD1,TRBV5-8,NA,ASSLGQGATEAF
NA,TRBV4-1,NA,ASSQALRAGELF
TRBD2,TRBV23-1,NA,ASRPSGRETQY
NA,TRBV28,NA,ASARRDLGETQY
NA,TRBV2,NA,ASSGPGYGYT
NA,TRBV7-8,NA,ASSLEGQSEATNEKLF
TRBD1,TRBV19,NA,ASSTRGKGASPKPLH
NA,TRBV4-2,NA,ASTLLAPSVTNEQF
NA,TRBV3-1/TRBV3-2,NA,ASSVPSGSSNYGYT
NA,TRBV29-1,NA,SVENWATDTQY
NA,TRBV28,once,ASISRAGIDGYT
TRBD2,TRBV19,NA,ASTPTSGSYEQY
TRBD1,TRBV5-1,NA,ASSSSGTGGEQY
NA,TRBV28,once,ASSRPTDYGYT
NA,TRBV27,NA,ASSSGTYNEQF
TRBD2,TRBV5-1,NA,ASSVAAGSSYNEQF
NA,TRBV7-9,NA,ASSLDFGGDTGELF
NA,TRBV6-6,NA,ASSRRGGNTEAF
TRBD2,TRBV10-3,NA,AISADGGEWEY
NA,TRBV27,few,ASSITGTTVTNEKLF
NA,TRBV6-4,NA,ASRMDSYTEAF
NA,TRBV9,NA,ASSVATGLTDTQY
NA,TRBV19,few,ASQRGSQETQY
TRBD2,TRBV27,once,ASSSYGTSGLSYEQY
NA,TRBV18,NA,ASSPPSSSYNEQF
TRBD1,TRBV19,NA,ASSFRTGPNFYNEQF
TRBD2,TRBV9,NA,ASSVGAGGYNEQF
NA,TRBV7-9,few,ASSLGGYDSPLH
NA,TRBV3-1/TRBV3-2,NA,ASSLEGTQDTQY
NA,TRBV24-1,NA,ATSDIGGSYNEQF
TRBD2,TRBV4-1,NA,ASAKASGDYNEQF
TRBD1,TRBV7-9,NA,ASSDDRGNSPLH
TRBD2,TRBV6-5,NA,ASTRRGDGEQY
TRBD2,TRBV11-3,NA,ASSASLAGGSDTQY
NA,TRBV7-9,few,ASSLDQVSGNTIY
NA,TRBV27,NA,ASSISVWETQY
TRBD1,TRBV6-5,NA,ASSIGTGPTYEQY